The next 32 T cell receptor beta chains were all read from a single sample in a study of cytomegalovirus exposure and HLA in healthy donors. Both 60 Vbeta primers and 13 Jbeta primers went into the PCR. Produced via immunoSEQ multiplex PCR; TCRdb's table is partial and in-frame only. The sample lists some 110,000 clones, about 80% occurring once. The sequenced sample was PBMCs. The receptor source for this set is a woman aged 18-29 years in good health and CMV-seropositive.

The chain couples TRBV7-9 to TRBJ2-3; the match to TRBD2 covers 7 bases. The ends lost 1 base at V and 2 bases at J; junction bases unmatched: 6. This CDR3 is built from 16 residues. CDR1 SEHNR and CDR2 FQNEAQ come from the germline V gene (reference sequence). CDR3 region: CASSLGGGLITDTQYF. The CDR3 DNA reads as TGTGCCAGCAGCTTAGGGGGGGGACTGATCACAGATACGCAGTATTTT.

This chain uses TRBV28 with TRBJ2-5; TRBD2 is a possible D gene (5 bases). Germline CDR1 reads MDHEN; CDR2 reads SYDVKM. This CDR3 has 17 amino acids. Trimming cost V 2 bases and J 1 base, with 17 bases left between them. CDR3: CASSLIFLRDRQETQYF. Here the CDR3 DNA reads TGTGCCAGCAGTTTAATTTTCCTCCGGGATCGCCAAGAGACCCAGTACTTC.

J is TRBJ2-7 and V is TRBV4-2, with 10 bases lining up with TRBD2. V gave up 9 bases and J gave up 4 bases; unmatched junction bases: 9. Germline V gene sequence: CDR1 LGHNA, CDR2 YNFKEQ. The CDR3 consists of 14 residues. The DNA of the CDR3 is TGTGCCAGTAGGCCAGCTAGCGGGAGTTACGAGCAGTACTTC. This codes for CASRPASGSYEQYF.

The chain links TRBV28 to TRBJ2-7; TRBD2 agrees at 13 bases. This CDR3 is built from 16 residues. V was clipped by 5 bases and J by 2 bases; unmatched bases: 6. Germline V lookup: CDR1 MDHEN, CDR2 SYDVKM. The CDR3 DNA follows: TGTGCCAGCAGTCCGGCCGGGACTAGCGGGACCTACGAGCAGTACTTC. It codes for CASSPAGTSGTYEQYF.

V and J are TRBV29-1 and TRBJ1-1; TRBD1 might be the D (6 bases). Germline V gene sequence: CDR1 SQVTM, CDR2 ANQGSEA. Trimming took off 8 bases at V and 11 bases at J, with 21 bases between the two ends. CDR3 length: 12 residues. CDR3 sequence: CSLSRQQGEAFF. Here the CDR3 DNA reads TGCAGCTTATCGAGGCAACAGGGTGAGGCTTTCTTT.

This chain connects TRBV9 to TRBJ2-5, with 7 nucleotides matching TRBD2. With V trimmed by 0 bases and J by 5 bases, 13 bases remained unmatched. The germline CDR1 and CDR2 sequences are SGDLS and YYNGEE. The CDR3 contains 17 residues. The CDR3 region has the DNA TGTGCCAGCAGCGTAGGATTGGCGGGAGATATGAGGGAGACCCAGTACTTC. It codes for CASSVGLAGDMRETQYF.

This chain uses TRBV5-6 with TRBJ1-1; D ambiguous. Looked up from germline, CDR1 is SGHDT and CDR2 is YYEEEE. The CDR3 length is 12 residues. Trimming left V 0 bases short and J 3 bases short, with 3 bases between. For the CDR3, the DNA is TGTGCCAGCAGCTTGGGGCACACTGAAGCTTTCTTT. It specifies CASSLGHTEAFF.

This clone was seen a few times. The chain couples TRBV5-6 to TRBJ2-5; 13 bases match TRBD2. Germline assignment: CDR1 SGHDT and CDR2 YYEEEE. The CDR3 totals 18 residues. J lost 2 bases, V lost 4 bases, and 11 bases had no gene match. The CDR3 coding sequence is TGTGCCAGCAGCCTATGTATCGGACTAGCGGGAGAGCAAGAGACCCAGTACTTC. As protein: CASSLCIGLAGEQETQYF.

This chain links TRBV28 with TRBJ1-4; TRBD1 matches at 7 bases. This CDR3 comprises 12 residues. V was pared by 3 bases and J by 14 bases, with 6 bases of the junction left unmatched. CDR1 is MDHEN and CDR2 is SYDVKM in the germline V gene. The CDR3 DNA is TGTGCCAGCAGTTTGACAGGGAAGGGGCTGTTTTTT. Its protein is CASSLTGKGLFF.

The chain joins TRBV12-5 to TRBJ2-2, with D maybe TRBD2 (5 bases). V lost 7 bases, J lost 2 bases, and 8 bases lay in between. The CDR3 loop spans 13 amino acids. From germline, CDR1 is LGHNT and CDR2 FRNRAP. Here the CDR3 reads CASVRTNTGELFF. CDR3 in DNA: TGTGCTAGTGTCAGGACTAACACCGGGGAGCTGTTTTTT.

CDR3 region: CASSLVRGNEQFF. CDR3 coding DNA: TGCGCCAGCAGCTTGGTAAGGGGCAATGAGCAGTTCTTC. This chain joins TRBV5-1 and TRBJ2-1; D possibly corresponds to TRBD1 (5 bases). The germline gives CDR1 SGHRS, CDR2 YFSETQ. The CDR3 is 13 amino acids. V lost 0 bases and J 6 bases, leaving 7 bases between the germline ends. The variable domain in full, completed from reference TRBV5-1 and TRBJ2-1, reads KAGVTQTPRYLIKTRGQQVTLSCSPISGHRSVSWYQQTPGQGLQFLFEYFSETQRNKGNFPGRFSGRQFSNSRSEMNVSTLELGDSALYLCASSLVRGNEQFFGPGTRLTVL.

This sequence joins TRBV10-3 and TRBJ2-3; D not resolved. V was shortened by 11 bases and J by 5 bases, with 11 bases between the two germline ends. Per germline, CDR1 ENHRY and CDR2 SYGVKD. The CDR3 sequence is 11 residues long. CDR3 region: CASTQKDTQYF. CDR3 sequence (DNA): TGTGCCTCAACACAAAAAGATACGCAGTATTTT.

The chain has TRBV4-1 and TRBJ1-5, with D unresolved. The CDR3 covers 16 residues. The V end lost 4 bases, the J end lost 3 bases, and 16 bases lay between the germline ends. Germline V gene lookup returns CDR1 MGHRA and CDR2 YSYEKL. The CDR3 bases are TGCGCCAGCAGCCCCTACTGGGCAGAATTCAATCAGCCCCAGCATTTT. Protein: CASSPYWAEFNQPQHF.

CDR3 in amino acids: CASSQGAYNEQFF. The CDR3 DNA reads as TGTGCCAGCAGCCAAGGAGCCTACAATGAGCAGTTCTTC. The V call is TRBV4-2, the J call TRBJ2-1; no clear D gene. V gave up 1 base and J gave up 2 bases, with 3 bases separating them. This CDR3 has 13 residues. The germline V gene encodes CDR1 LGHNA and CDR2 YNFKEQ.

The sample holds a few counts of this clone. This rearrangement joins TRBV10-2 to TRBJ2-7, with TRBD1 matching 9 bases. V lost 4 bases and J lost 2; bases outside the gene matches: 3. The CDR3 is made up of 14 amino acids. Germline V gene lookup returns CDR1 WSHSY and CDR2 SAAADI. The CDR3 coding sequence is TGCGCCAGCAGTGCTGGACAGGGGCCCTACGAGCAGTACTTC. This translates into CASSAGQGPYEQYF.

V gene TRBV20-1 combines with J gene TRBJ2-1, with D unclear. From germline, CDR1 is DFQATT and CDR2 SNEGSKA (reference sequence). The CDR3 sequence is 11 residues long. V was cut by 2 bases and J by 7 bases, with 6 bases left in between. The CDR3 bases are TGCAGTGCTAGATCCTTAAATGAGCAGTTCTTC. This codes for CSARSLNEQFF.

The chain joins TRBV5-1 to TRBJ2-7; 7 bases are shared with TRBD2. Germline assignment: CDR1 SGHRS and CDR2 YFSETQ. V gave up 2 bases and J gave up 0 bases; unmatched junction bases: 8. The CDR3 is 16 amino acids. CDR3 loop: CASSLNTGGSSYEQYF. CDR3 nucleotides: TGCGCCAGCAGCTTAAATACGGGGGGAAGCTCCTACGAGCAGTACTTC.

CDR3 protein: CASSESVVQAAFF. CDR3 bases: TGTGCCAGCAGTGAATCGGTGGTACAGGCAGCTTTCTTT. The J gene is TRBJ1-1, the V gene TRBV2, with D maybe TRBD1 (5 bases). The V gene's germline CDR1 is SNHLY and CDR2 FYNNEI. V was trimmed by 2 bases and J by 10 bases, leaving 14 bases between them. This CDR3 comprises 13 residues. Combining the CDR3 with reference TRBV2 and TRBJ1-1 gives the whole variable domain EPEVTQTPSHQVTQMGQEVILRCVPISNHLYFYWYRQILGQKVEFLVSFYNNEISEKSEIFDDQFSVERPDGSNFTLKIRSTKLEDSAMYFCASSESVVQAAFFGQGTRLTVV.

The chain employs TRBV27 and TRBJ2-1; possible D gene TRBD1, 5 bases. The CDR3 sequence is 14 residues long. With 6 bases removed from V and 8 bases from J, the gap between germline ends came to 17 bases. Germline CDR1 reads MNHEY; CDR2 reads SMNVEV (reference sequence). CDR3 amino acids: CASSPTAGWDEQFF. In DNA form, the CDR3 reads TGTGCCAGCAGCCCCACGGCAGGGTGGGATGAGCAGTTCTTC.

The J gene is TRBJ2-1, the V gene TRBV2, with 7 bases lining up with TRBD2. The CDR3 sequence is 18 residues long. The germline V gene encodes CDR1 SNHLY and CDR2 FYNNEI. V was clipped by 4 bases and J by 4 bases; unmatched bases: 16. The DNA of the CDR3 is TGTGCCAGCAGTGTTCGGGAGAGCGGGGCTAATAGGTACAATGAGCAGTTCTTC. Translating gives CASSVRESGANRYNEQFF.

CDR3 sequence reads: CASSRTNTEAFF. CDR3 sequence (DNA): TGTGCCAGCAGCCGGACAAACACTGAAGCTTTCTTT. The gene calls are TRBV2 and TRBJ1-1; tentative D call: TRBD1 (5 bases). This CDR3 has 12 residues. Germline CDR1 reads SNHLY; CDR2 reads FYNNEI. Trimming removed 6 bases at V and 2 bases at J, with 7 bases between.

V is TRBV5-4 and J is TRBJ1-5; D unresolved. The V and J ends lost 4 bases and 11 bases respectively, with 16 bases between them. CDR1 SGHNT and CDR2 YYREEE come from the germline V gene (reference sequence). The CDR3 loop spans 13 amino acids. This chain's CDR3 is CASSPDWTGSQHF. The CDR3 region has the DNA TGTGCCAGCAGCCCCGACTGGACGGGGTCCCAGCATTTT.

This sequence joins TRBV10-3 and TRBJ1-1; a possible D gene is TRBD1 (5 bases). V lost 4 bases and J lost 0, with 12 bases in between. The CDR3 has 15 residues. Germline lookup yields CDR1 ENHRY and CDR2 SYGVKD. The CDR3 is CAISAGRGMNTEAFF. The CDR3 DNA reads TGTGCCATCAGTGCCGGGAGGGGCATGAACACTGAAGCTTTCTTT.

The chain employs TRBV5-1 and TRBJ2-7, with D perhaps matching TRBD1 (5 bases). The germline CDR1 and CDR2 sequences are SGHRS and YFSETQ. Trimming pared 4 bases from V and 5 bases from J, leaving 22 bases between. The CDR3 contains 16 residues. CDR3 coding DNA: TGCGCCAGCAGCACGGCCCCTCTGGGGCCAGGTCACGAGCAGTACTTC. It encodes CASSTAPLGPGHEQYF.

This rearrangement joins TRBV15 to TRBJ1-6; D possibly corresponds to TRBD1 (6 bases). This CDR3 comprises 13 residues. The germline V gene encodes CDR1 LNHNV and CDR2 YYDKDF (reference sequence). Between the trimmed V and J ends, which lost 5 bases and 9 bases, there was a span of 11 bases. The CDR3 loop is CATSLGGSSPLHF. The CDR3 DNA reads as TGTGCCACCAGCCTAGGGGGTAGTTCACCCCTCCACTTT.

The V and J genes are TRBV11-2 and TRBJ2-1; D gene unclear. The V gene lost 0 bases and the J gene lost 7 bases, with 10 bases spanning the gap. The CDR3 covers 14 residues. Germline V gene data show CDR1 as SGHAT and CDR2 as FQNNGV. CDR3 sequence reads: CASSLDRGTNEQFF. In nucleotides, the CDR3 is TGTGCCAGCAGCTTAGATCGCGGCACTAATGAGCAGTTCTTC.

This rearrangement joins TRBV9 to TRBJ2-7; 12 bases are shared with TRBD2. The CDR3 contains 15 residues. CDR1 is SGDLS and CDR2 is YYNGEE in the germline V gene. J gave up 7 bases and V 3 bases, and 8 bases lay outside the gene matches. The CDR3 spells CASSGRLAGEQEQYF. The CDR3 DNA reads as TGTGCCAGCAGCGGGAGACTAGCGGGAGAGCAAGAGCAGTACTTC.

The chain links TRBV19 to TRBJ1-5; 7 bases are shared with TRBD1. The germline V gene has CDR1 LNHDA and CDR2 SQIVND (reference sequence). The CDR3 runs 13 residues. The ends lost 10 bases at V and 4 bases at J; junction bases unmatched: 7. CDR3 amino acids: CAISTGFNQPQHF. The CDR3 DNA reads as TGTGCCATTTCGACAGGGTTTAATCAGCCCCAGCATTTT. The whole variable domain, filled in from reference TRBV19 and TRBJ1-5, reads DGGITQSPKYLFRKEGQNVTLSCEQNLNHDAMYWYRQDPGQGLRLIYYSQIVNDFQKGDIAEGYSVSREKKESFPLTVTSAQKNPTAFYLCAISTGFNQPQHFGDGTRLSIL.

The chain joins TRBV6-1 to TRBJ2-7; possible D gene TRBD2, 5 bases. Deletions cut 6 bases from V and 2 bases from J, with 14 bases between. CDR1 and CDR2 (germline): MNHNS, SASEGT. The CDR3 length is 14 residues. The CDR3 loop reads CASSPVAGPYEQYF. The CDR3 coding sequence is TGTGCCAGCAGCCCGGTGGCGGGCCCCTACGAGCAGTACTTC.

The V gene is TRBV7-9, the J gene TRBJ2-7; possibly TRBD2 for D (6 bases). The germline V gene encodes CDR1 SEHNR and CDR2 FQNEAQ (reference sequence). The CDR3 loop spans 18 amino acids. With 2 bases removed from V and 4 bases from J, the gap between germline ends came to 24 bases. The CDR3 coding sequence is TGTGCCAGCAGCTTAATCCCCTTAATGGGACGGGAGCTGTACGAGCAGTACTTC. It encodes CASSLIPLMGRELYEQYF.

The CDR3 here is CASSFLGLAGGVAYNEQFF. The CDR3 DNA is TGTGCCAGCAGTTTTCTCGGACTAGCGGGAGGGGTGGCATACAATGAGCAGTTCTTC. V and J are TRBV28 and TRBJ2-1; 15 bases fit TRBD2. Unmatched junction bases numbered 10, after V lost 3 bases and J lost 4 bases. The CDR3 runs 19 residues. The germline V gene encodes CDR1 MDHEN and CDR2 SYDVKM.

The rearrangement joins TRBV28 to TRBJ2-7; 9 bases are shared with TRBD1. The CDR3 loop spans 13 amino acids. V shed 8 bases, J shed 3 bases, and the junction held 5 bases outside the gene matches. Per germline, CDR1 MDHEN and CDR2 SYDVKM. CDR3 in DNA: TGTGCCAGCCGGACAGGGGTAGGCTACGAGCAGTACTTC. Translation gives CASRTGVGYEQYF.